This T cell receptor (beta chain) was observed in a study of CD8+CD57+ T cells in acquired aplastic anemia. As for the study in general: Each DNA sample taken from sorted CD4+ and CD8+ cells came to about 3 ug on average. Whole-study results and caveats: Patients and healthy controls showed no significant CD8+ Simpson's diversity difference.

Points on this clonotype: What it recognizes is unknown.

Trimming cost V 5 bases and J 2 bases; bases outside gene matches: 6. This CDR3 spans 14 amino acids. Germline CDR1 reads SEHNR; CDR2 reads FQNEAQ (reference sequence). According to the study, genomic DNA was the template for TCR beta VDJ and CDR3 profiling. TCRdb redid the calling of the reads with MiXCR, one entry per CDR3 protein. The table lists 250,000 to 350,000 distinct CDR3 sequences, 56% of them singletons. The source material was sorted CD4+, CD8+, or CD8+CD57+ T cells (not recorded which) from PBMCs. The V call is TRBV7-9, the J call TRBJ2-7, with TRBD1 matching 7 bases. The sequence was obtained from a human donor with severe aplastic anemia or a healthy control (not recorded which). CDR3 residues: CASSVPTGPYEQYF. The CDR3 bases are TGTGCCAGCAGCGTCCCGACAGGGCCCTACGAGCAGTACTTC.